This TCR beta chain emerged from a study of glioma-infiltrating T cells. Germline lookup yields CDR1 SQVTM and CDR2 ANQGSEA. CDR3 length equals 13 residues. J was trimmed by 6 bases and V by 8 bases; bases with no gene match: 4. The iRepertoire nested amplicon-rescue multiplex PCR amplified TCR alpha and beta CDR3s from RNA. Tissue mRNA or PBMC total RNA, 100-400 ng, went into one-step reverse transcription and amplification. MiXCR, run by TCRdb on the multiplex PCR reads, gives a single entry per CDR3 protein. The sample lists about 45,000 distinct CDR3 sequences; about 22% were seen once. Study findings and constraints: Very few CDR3 sequences were shared between tissue and blood. Tissue-blood divergence was below expectation in non-neoplastic patients, above in gliomas.

A remark on this clonotype: What it binds is unknown.

The TCR was taken from a human donor with low-grade glioma or glioblastoma, undergoing nonglioma brain surgery, or in good health (not recorded which). This chain uses TRBV29-1 with TRBJ1-6, with 10 bases identical to TRBD1. The sequenced sample consisted of glioma tissue, nonneoplastic brain tissue, or PBMCs (not recorded which). The chain's CDR3 is CSTRQGANSPLHF. The CDR3 DNA is TGCAGCACCCGACAGGGGGCTAATTCACCCCTCCACTTT.